The 13 T cell receptor beta chains reported below all come from one sample, sequenced in a study of shared clonotypes between healthy human individuals. Terminally differentiated effector memory CD45RA+ cells were excluded from the naive CD8 cells, which were CD45RO-negative and positively selected for CCR7. Profiling relied on immunoSEQ multiplex PCR, and the TCRdb table lists in-frame clones only, not all of them. The sample holds roughly 770,000 clones, roughly 96% seen once. The sequenced sample consisted of naive CD8+ T cells sorted from blood. The receptor set was obtained from a man aged 25-45 years in good health.

This rearrangement joins TRBV7-9 to TRBJ2-7; D may be TRBD1 (6 bases). The CDR3 loop spans 15 amino acids. Germline CDR1 reads SEHNR; CDR2 reads FQNEAQ (reference sequence). V was clipped by 5 bases and J by 3 bases, with 17 bases between them. CDR3 amino acids: CASSPSGTKDYEQYF. The DNA of the CDR3 is TGTGCCAGCAGCCCGTCCGGGACAAAAGACTACGAGCAGTACTTC. Filled out from reference TRBV7-9 and TRBJ2-7, the complete variable domain reads DTGVSQNPRHKITKRGQNVTFRCDPISEHNRLYWYRQTLGQGPEFLTYFQNEAQLEKSRLLSDRFSAERPKGSFSTLEIQRTEQGDSAMYLCASSPSGTKDYEQYFGPGTRLTVT.

In its sample, this clone was seen once. The chain is built from TRBV5-6 and TRBJ1-1; D unresolved. Germline values: CDR1 SGHDT, CDR2 YYEEEE. The V end lost 4 bases, the J end lost 5 bases, and 15 bases lay between the germline ends. The CDR3 runs 14 residues. Here the CDR3 reads CASSTGRRRTEAFF. The CDR3 DNA follows: TGTGCCAGCAGCACGGGAAGGAGGAGGACTGAAGCTTTCTTT.

This chain uses TRBV6-1 with TRBJ2-5; the match to TRBD1 covers 8 bases. The junction had 5 bases not matched to a gene; V was cut back by 6 bases and J by 5 bases. The length of the CDR3 is 13 residues. Germline V lookup: CDR1 MNHNS, CDR2 SASEGT. CDR3 protein: CASRRQGMETQYF. CDR3 nucleotide sequence: TGTGCCAGCAGGAGACAGGGGATGGAGACCCAGTACTTC.

In DNA form, the CDR3 reads TGTGCCAGCAGTTTATCCTCGGGACAGGGGATCTACGAGCAGTACTTC. It encodes CASSLSSGQGIYEQYF. The chain couples TRBV27 to TRBJ2-7, with 10 bases fitting TRBD1. Germline CDR1 and CDR2: MNHEY and SMNVEV (reference sequence). V trimming: 0 bases; J trimming: 3 bases; junction bases outside the gene matches: 5. CDR3 length: 16 residues.

CDR3: CASSRGTSGRSYNEQFF. The DNA for the CDR3 is TGTGCCAGTAGTAGAGGGACTAGCGGACGCTCCTACAATGAGCAGTTCTTC. The chain couples TRBV19 to TRBJ2-1; 11 nucleotides align to TRBD2. The V and J ends lost 4 bases and 0 bases, in that order; junction bases with no gene match: 5. The germline V gene encodes CDR1 LNHDA and CDR2 SQIVND (reference sequence). The CDR3 is made up of 17 amino acids.

This sequence joins TRBV4-3 and TRBJ1-2; D might be TRBD1 (5 bases). Trimming removed 1 base from V and 7 bases from J, with 10 bases in between. Germline lookup yields CDR1 LGHNA and CDR2 YSLEER. The CDR3 is 13 residues long. CDR3 DNA: TGCGCCAGCAGCCAAGGGGCAGGGAGTGGCTACACCTTC. This encodes CASSQGAGSGYTF.

The chain combines TRBV28 with TRBJ1-5, with no clear D. The CDR3 length is 15 residues. Trimming took 6 bases from V and 2 from J, leaving 14 bases between them. Germline CDR1 and CDR2: MDHEN and SYDVKM. The CDR3, as DNA: TGTGCCAGCAGGTCCCCTCGGCCGGGCAATCAGCCCCAGCATTTT. It codes for CASRSPRPGNQPQHF.

V usage is TRBV7-3 and J usage is TRBJ2-3; no clear D gene. Trimming removed 5 bases from V and 4 bases from J, with 19 bases in between. The CDR3 runs to 16 residues. Germline V gene data show CDR1 as SGHTA and CDR2 as FQGTGA. CDR3 DNA: TGTGCCAGCAGCCCCGTAGTTTCAATATTCGCAGATACGCAGTATTTT. Translating gives CASSPVVSIFADTQYF.

J is TRBJ1-5 and V is TRBV19; 8 bases match TRBD1. V trimming: 4 bases; J trimming: 2 bases; junction bases outside the gene matches: 10. Germline CDR1 reads LNHDA; CDR2 reads SQIVND (reference sequence). The CDR3 contains 17 residues. The CDR3 protein is CASSTRQGRVGNQPQHF. CDR3 in DNA: TGTGCCAGTAGTACGAGACAGGGGAGGGTTGGCAATCAGCCCCAGCATTTT.

J is TRBJ2-7 and V is TRBV30, with D perhaps TRBD2 (6 bases). CDR3 length equals 13 residues. Germline CDR1 is GTSNPN and CDR2 is SVGIG (reference sequence). V lost 5 bases and J 0 bases, leaving 11 bases between the germline ends. CDR3 residues: CAWLGRSSYEQYF. The CDR3 DNA reads TGTGCCTGGCTTGGGAGGAGCTCCTACGAGCAGTACTTC.

This rearrangement joins TRBV5-1 to TRBJ1-2; 12 bases line up with TRBD1. V shed 1 base and J 6 bases; nucleotides not matched to a gene: 7. The CDR3 runs 16 residues. Germline V CDR1 and CDR2: SGHRS, YFSETQ. The CDR3 reads CASSLSGTGGANGYTF. Written as DNA, the CDR3 is TGCGCCAGCAGCTTGTCCGGGACAGGGGGCGCGAATGGCTACACCTTC.

The rearrangement links TRBV7-7 to TRBJ2-3, with a weak D call TRBD2 (6 bases). The germline V gene encodes CDR1 SSHAT and CDR2 FNYEAQ (reference sequence). CDR3 length: 13 amino acids. The V gene lost 3 bases and the J gene lost 5 bases, with 9 bases spanning the gap. The DNA for the CDR3 is TGTGCCAGCAGCTTGAGCGGGCTAGATACGCAGTATTTT. This codes for CASSLSGLDTQYF.

The chain combines TRBV10-2 with TRBJ2-1, with 8 bases that match TRBD1. Per the germline V gene, CDR1 is WSHSY and CDR2 is SAAADI. With V trimmed by 5 bases and J by 9 bases, 12 bases remained unmatched. The CDR3 covers 15 residues. CDR3 nucleotide sequence: TGCGCCAGCAGTCCTTTGACAGGGGTTCTCACTGAGCAGTTCTTC. This sequence encodes CASSPLTGVLTEQFF.